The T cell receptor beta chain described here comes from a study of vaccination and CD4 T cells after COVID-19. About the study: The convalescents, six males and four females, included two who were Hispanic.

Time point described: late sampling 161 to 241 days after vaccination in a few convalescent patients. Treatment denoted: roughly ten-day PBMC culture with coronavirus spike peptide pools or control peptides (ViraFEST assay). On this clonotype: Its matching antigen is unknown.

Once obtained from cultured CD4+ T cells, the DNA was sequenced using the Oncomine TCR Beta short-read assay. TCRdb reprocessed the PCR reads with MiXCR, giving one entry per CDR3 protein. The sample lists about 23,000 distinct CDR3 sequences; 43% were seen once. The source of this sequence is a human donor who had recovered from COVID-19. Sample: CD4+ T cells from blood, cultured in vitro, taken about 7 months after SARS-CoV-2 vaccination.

The DNA of the CDR3 is TGTGCCAGCAGCTTCGGGACAGGGAAAGAGACCCAGTACTTC. Translating gives CASSFGTGKETQYF. J is TRBJ2-5 and V is TRBV7-9; 9 nucleotides line up with TRBD1. V trimming: 3 bases; J trimming: 3 bases; junction bases outside the gene matches: 2. Germline V CDR1 and CDR2: SEHNR, FQNEAQ (reference sequence). The CDR3 extends over 14 amino acids.